Below, 16 T cell receptor beta chains from the same sample are listed, as sequenced in a study of blood T cell repertoires in COVID-19. Clones were sequenced by immunoSEQ multiplex PCR, and TCRdb holds only the in-frame ones, with some missing. This sample has about 74,000 clones, with around 88% found just once. The sequenced sample consisted of peripheral blood. These receptors were taken from a woman over 75 with active or convalescent COVID-19.

Here the CDR3 reads CASSQDGDRGGEQYF. For the CDR3, the DNA is TGCGCCAGCAGCCAAGATGGGGACAGGGGTGGCGAGCAGTACTTC. The rearrangement joins TRBV4-1 to TRBJ2-7; 10 bases align to TRBD1. Germline CDR1 MGHRA, CDR2 YSYEKL. The junction had 5 bases not matched to a gene; V was cut back by 0 bases and J by 6 bases. This CDR3 has 15 amino acids.

The J gene is TRBJ2-7, the V gene TRBV5-1, with 8 bases fitting TRBD1. J was trimmed by 2 bases and V by 0 bases; bases with no gene match: 4. This CDR3 has 15 amino acids. Germline V gene lookup returns CDR1 SGHRS and CDR2 YFSETQ. As DNA, the CDR3 is TGCGCCAGCAGCTTGGCCTTGGACAGGGCCTACGAGCAGTACTTC. Translation gives CASSLALDRAYEQYF.

The rearrangement uses TRBV6-2 or TRBV6-3 and TRBJ1-1; 8 nucleotides align to TRBD1. Trimming removed 3 bases from V and 5 bases from J; junction bases left unmatched: 11. The CDR3 totals 16 residues. CDR1 is MNHEY and CDR2 is SVGEGT in the germline V gene. This CDR3 reads CASSYRVRQGTTEAFF. CDR3 in DNA: TGTGCCAGCAGTTATCGGGTCAGACAGGGGACGACTGAAGCTTTCTTT.

The chain combines TRBV30 with TRBJ2-5, with D possibly TRBD1 on 5 matching bases. V was cut by 8 bases and J by 5 bases, with 15 bases left in between. Germline CDR1 GTSNPN, CDR2 SVGIG (reference sequence). The CDR3 has 12 amino acids. The DNA for the CDR3 is TGTGCCGGACAACCGGCGGAGGAGACCCAGTACTTC. Translated, it gives CAGQPAEETQYF.

V usage is TRBV2 and J usage is TRBJ1-1; the D is unclear. V was shortened by 6 bases and J by 3 bases, with 14 bases between the two germline ends. The germline CDR1 and CDR2 sequences are SNHLY and FYNNEI. The CDR3 length is 14 residues. CDR3 bases: TGTGCCAGCAGCCCGGTTCCCTTTTACACTGAAGCTTTCTTT. It specifies CASSPVPFYTEAFF.

This clone was observed once. The V call is TRBV6-6, the J call TRBJ1-2; TRBD1 aligns across 7 bases. Germline-derived CDR1 and CDR2 are MNHNY and SVGAGI (reference sequence). The CDR3 is 13 residues long. V shed 5 bases, J shed 8 bases, and the junction held 8 bases outside the gene matches. CDR3 in amino acids: CASSPTGTGGYTF. CDR3 DNA sequence: TGTGCCAGCAGTCCGACAGGGACTGGAGGCTACACCTTC.

V is TRBV7-8 and J is TRBJ2-7, with 8 bases identical to TRBD1. The CDR3 runs to 15 residues. Germline V gene sequence: CDR1 SGHVS, CDR2 FQNEAQ. J was trimmed by 2 bases and V by 1 base; bases with no gene match: 4. CDR3 region: CASSLGRDRTYEQYF. CDR3 nucleotide sequence: TGTGCCAGCAGCTTAGGGAGGGACAGGACCTACGAGCAGTACTTC. Full variable domain (missing parts from reference TRBV7-8 and TRBJ2-7): GAGVSQSPRYKVAKRGQDVALRCDPISGHVSLFWYQQALGQGPEFLTYFQNEAQLDKSGLPSDRFFAERPEGSVSTLKIQRTQQEDSAVYLCASSLGRDRTYEQYFGPGTRLTVT.

The chain couples TRBV20-1 to TRBJ1-2; D is uncertain. Per germline, CDR1 DFQATT and CDR2 SNEGSKA (reference sequence). The V and J ends lost 3 bases and 7 bases respectively, with 12 bases between them. The CDR3 contains 12 residues. CDR3 nucleotides: TGCAGTGCTAGTGTAACAGTGGGTGGCTACACCTTC. Its translation: CSASVTVGGYTF.

The chain employs TRBV7-9 and TRBJ2-2; D not resolved. CDR3 length equals 11 residues. V lost 11 bases to trimming and J lost 8 bases, with 12 bases between them. The germline gives CDR1 SEHNR, CDR2 FQNEAQ (reference sequence). The chain's CDR3 is CAPAATGELFF. The CDR3 DNA is TGTGCCCCCGCCGCGACAGGGGAGCTGTTTTTT.

The rearrangement links TRBV7-2 to TRBJ1-3; TRBD1 is a possible D gene (6 bases). The CDR3 runs to 17 residues. Trimming cost V 1 base and J 4 bases, with 17 bases left between them. Germline values: CDR1 SGHTA, CDR2 FQGNSA. The CDR3 reads CASSLGLGRQGGNTIYF. The CDR3 region has the DNA TGTGCCAGCAGCTTAGGGCTTGGACGGCAGGGGGGAAACACCATATATTTT.

J is TRBJ1-1 and V is TRBV7-9; no firm D call. The CDR3 covers 13 residues. Trimming shortened V by 2 bases and J by 8 bases, and 12 bases separated the two germline ends. The germline CDR1 and CDR2 sequences are SEHNR and FQNEAQ (reference sequence). The CDR3 protein is CASSLNLAAEAFF. CDR3 nucleotides: TGTGCCAGCAGCTTAAATCTCGCGGCCGAAGCTTTCTTT.

This clone turned up a few times. Other DNA sequences in the same sample also yield this CDR3. The chain has TRBV12-5 and TRBJ2-2; 10 nucleotides agree with TRBD1. The CDR3 loop spans 15 amino acids. V lost 2 bases and J lost 7; bases outside the gene matches: 4. CDR1 LGHNT and CDR2 FRNRAP come from the germline V gene. CDR3 loop: CASGLRQGAFGELFF. CDR3 nucleotides: TGTGCTAGTGGTTTGCGACAGGGGGCGTTCGGGGAGCTGTTTTTT.

The chain is built from TRBV5-1 and TRBJ2-1, with D possibly matching TRBD2 (6 bases). V was trimmed by 4 bases and J by 4 bases, leaving 15 bases between them. Germline V lookup: CDR1 SGHRS, CDR2 YFSETQ. There are 15 residues in the CDR3. CDR3 loop: CASSPPEGGYNEQFF. For the CDR3, the DNA is TGCGCCAGCAGCCCCCCCGAGGGAGGTTACAATGAGCAGTTCTTC.

This chain joins TRBV11-3 and TRBJ1-4, with a tentative D call TRBD1 (5 bases). The CDR3 extends over 15 amino acids. V was cut by 5 bases and J by 6 bases, with 16 bases left in between. Germline V CDR1 and CDR2: SGHNT, YENEEA. The DNA for the CDR3 is TGTGCCAGCAGCCCCTCGGGGGACGCAGATGAAAAACTGTTTTTT. Translating gives CASSPSGDADEKLFF.

The chain employs TRBV5-1 and TRBJ2-7; unclear D gene. Germline CDR1 and CDR2: SGHRS and YFSETQ. This CDR3 has 14 amino acids. V dropped 4 bases and J dropped 0 bases, with 11 bases sitting between them. The CDR3 protein is CASSPGPSSYEQYF. The DNA for the CDR3 is TGCGCCAGCAGCCCAGGTCCCAGCTCCTACGAGCAGTACTTC.

This chain joins TRBV19 and TRBJ2-3; D not resolved. CDR1 LNHDA and CDR2 SQIVND come from the germline V gene (reference sequence). This CDR3 contains 12 residues. Trimming pared 10 bases from V and 1 base from J, leaving 9 bases between. The CDR3 spells CATDPGTDTQYF. The DNA for the CDR3 is TGTGCCACCGATCCGGGCACAGATACGCAGTATTTT.